The next 19 T cell receptor beta chains were all read from a single sample in a study of OX40 agonist ivuxolimab in advanced cancers. Data came from immunoSEQ multiplex PCR; TCRdb stores just in-frame clones and leaves some out. The data show around 60,000 clones, 90% to 95% seen once. The sequenced sample was CD4+ or CD8+ T cells sorted from blood, obtained in a trial of the OX40 agonist ivuxolimab. Every receptor here comes from an adult with an advanced solid tumor such as melanoma, head and neck, liver or kidney cancer.

This clone was observed once. This chain uses TRBV4-2 with TRBJ2-7; D is unresolved. Per germline, CDR1 LGHNA and CDR2 YNFKEQ. CDR3 length equals 11 residues. V was clipped by 6 bases and J by 0 bases, with 3 bases between them. This CDR3 reads CASSSSYEQYF. The DNA of the CDR3 is TGTGCCAGCAGTTCCTCCTACGAGCAGTACTTC.

Remarks on this clone: A read error may account for a junction end that differs from germline. The chain has TRBV7-8 and TRBJ2-2; perhaps TRBD2 as D (5 bases). The CDR3 totals 16 residues. Germline V gives CDR1 SGHVS, CDR2 FQNEAQ. This CDR3 is CASSPLWPLDAGKLFF. The CDR3, as DNA: TGTGCCAGCAGCCCCCTTTGGCCCTTGGATGCCGGGAAGCTGTTTTTT. The variable domain in full, with the rest retrieved from reference TRBV7-8 and TRBJ2-2, is GAGVSQSPRYKVAKRGQDVALRCDPISGHVSLFWYQQALGQGPEFLTYFQNEAQLDKSGLPSDRFFAERPEGSVSTLKIQRTQQEDSAVYLCASSPLWPLDAGKLFFGEGSRLTVL.

The chain recombines TRBV27 with TRBJ1-5; D gene unclear. Germline CDR1 MNHEY, CDR2 SMNVEV (reference sequence). The CDR3 has 14 amino acids. V was trimmed by 0 bases and J by 6 bases, leaving 9 bases between them. The CDR3 DNA reads TGTGCCAGCAGTTTATCGAGAGTAGGTCAGCCCCAGCATTTT. It translates to CASSLSRVGQPQHF.

The chain carries TRBV5-6 and TRBJ1-5; D is perhaps TRBD1 (5 bases). The V gene's germline CDR1 is SGHDT and CDR2 YYEEEE. This CDR3 comprises 16 residues. V dropped 2 bases and J dropped 7 bases, with 19 bases sitting between them. The CDR3 region is CASSLGATKAEQPQHF. The CDR3 DNA sequence: TGTGCCAGCAGCTTAGGGGCAACTAAGGCGGAACAGCCCCAGCATTTT.

V usage is TRBV4-1 and J usage is TRBJ2-5; D unclear. CDR1 MGHRA and CDR2 YSYEKL come from the germline V gene. CDR3 length equals 15 residues. V was shortened by 0 bases and J by 4 bases, with 12 bases between the two germline ends. The CDR3 loop is CASSQDGRPIETQYF. The CDR3 bases are TGCGCCAGCAGCCAAGATGGGCGGCCAATAGAGACCCAGTACTTC.

The V gene is TRBV28, the J gene TRBJ2-7, with TRBD2 matching 8 bases. CDR3 length: 15 amino acids. CDR1 and CDR2 (germline): MDHEN, SYDVKM. V lost 6 bases to trimming and J lost 3 bases; unmatched junction nucleotides: 10. The CDR3 DNA sequence: TGTGCCAGCAGCCGATCCGGGGGGGCTGTCTACGAGCAGTACTTC. Amino acid sequence: CASSRSGGAVYEQYF.

The rearrangement links TRBV30 to TRBJ2-1, with no clear D. The V and J ends lost 3 bases and 0 bases respectively, with 9 bases between them. This CDR3 is 14 amino acids long. The germline CDR1 and CDR2 sequences are GTSNPN and SVGIG (reference sequence). The CDR3 sequence is CAWSESSSYNEQFF. CDR3 DNA: TGTGCCTGGAGCGAGTCCTCCTCCTACAATGAGCAGTTCTTC.

This CDR3 is CASSAGNQPQHF. CDR3 nucleotides: TGTGCCAGCTCGGCAGGGAATCAGCCCCAGCATTTT. The V and J genes are TRBV18 and TRBJ1-5, with D possibly being TRBD1 (5 bases). The V and J ends lost 6 bases and 4 bases respectively, with 7 bases between them. This CDR3 region has 12 residues. Germline-derived CDR1 and CDR2 are KGHSH and LQKENI.

The chain couples TRBV6-4 to TRBJ1-6; D remains unclear. This CDR3 has 13 amino acids. V lost 6 bases, J lost 7 bases, and 10 bases lay in between. Germline lookup yields CDR1 MRHNA and CDR2 SNTAGT. DNA for the CDR3: TGTGCCAGCAGCACTTCGTCGAATTCACCCCTCCACTTT. This sequence encodes CASSTSSNSPLHF.

The CDR3 here is CASSILGQGNEKLFF. CDR3 bases: TGTGCCAGTAGCATCCTGGGACAGGGGAATGAAAAACTGTTTTTT. The genes are TRBV19 and TRBJ1-4; 10 bases line up with TRBD1. The CDR3 consists of 15 residues. Per the germline V gene, CDR1 is LNHDA and CDR2 is SQIVND (reference sequence). Trimming removed 6 bases from V and 5 bases from J; junction bases left unmatched: 6. The complete variable domain, with remaining parts taken from reference TRBV19 and TRBJ1-4, reads DGGITQSPKYLFRKEGQNVTLSCEQNLNHDAMYWYRQDPGQGLRLIYYSQIVNDFQKGDIAEGYSVSREKKESFPLTVTSAQKNPTAFYLCASSILGQGNEKLFFGSGTQLSVL.

This chain links TRBV6-6 with TRBJ2-3; TRBD2 matches 9 bases. The CDR3 extends over 16 amino acids. Germline-derived CDR1 and CDR2 are MNHNY and SVGAGI (reference sequence). Unmatched junction bases numbered 11, after V lost 6 bases and J lost 4 bases. CDR3 nucleotide sequence: TGTGCCAGCAGCCCCCGAACGAGCGGGGGGTCAGATACGCAGTATTTT. It encodes CASSPRTSGGSDTQYF.

The chain has TRBV7-6 and TRBJ2-1, with 8 bases matching TRBD2. The CDR3 is made up of 17 amino acids. Unmatched junction bases numbered 9, after V lost 5 bases and J lost 0 bases. CDR1 is SGHVS and CDR2 is FNYEAQ in the germline V gene. The DNA of the CDR3 is TGTGCCAGCAGCGATTTTAGCGGGGCGAGCTCCTACAATGAGCAGTTCTTC. Its protein product is CASSDFSGASSYNEQFF.

The V call is TRBV10-3, the J call TRBJ2-1; 9 bases map to TRBD2. Germline-derived CDR1 and CDR2 are ENHRY and SYGVKD. The CDR3 spans 15 residues. V trimming: 0 bases; J trimming: 6 bases; junction bases outside the gene matches: 3. DNA for the CDR3: TGTGCCATCAGTGAGTCGCCTAGCGGGGCCAATGAGCAGTTCTTC. Residues: CAISESPSGANEQFF.

This sequence joins TRBV28 and TRBJ2-2; 11 nucleotides align to TRBD1. CDR3 length: 16 amino acids. Germline CDR1 reads MDHEN; CDR2 reads SYDVKM. V lost 6 bases and J lost 4; bases outside the gene matches: 7. The CDR3 DNA reads as TGTGCCAGCAGCCTGACCGGGACAGGGGGCACCGGGGAGCTGTTTTTT. Encoded protein: CASSLTGTGGTGELFF. Variable domain in full (rest from reference TRBV28 and TRBJ2-2): DVKVTQSSRYLVKRTGEKVFLECVQDMDHENMFWYRQDPGLGLRLIYFSYDVKMKEKGDIPEGYSVSREKKERFSLILESASTNQTSMYLCASSLTGTGGTGELFFGEGSRLTVL.

The chain uses TRBV11-2 and TRBJ2-1; D is possibly TRBD1 (5 bases). V gave up 0 bases and J gave up 4 bases, with 7 bases separating them. This CDR3 comprises 14 residues. CDR1 and CDR2 from the germline V gene are SGHAT and FQNNGV. As DNA, the CDR3 is TGTGCCAGCAGCTTAGAAGGGGTTTACAATGAGCAGTTCTTC. This encodes CASSLEGVYNEQFF.

The V gene is TRBV5-8, the J gene TRBJ1-5; D ambiguous. The CDR3 is made up of 12 amino acids. V lost 2 bases to trimming and J lost 4 bases, with 4 bases between them. Germline assignment: CDR1 SGHTS and CDR2 YDEGEE. The chain's CDR3 is CASSFLNQPQHF. The CDR3 DNA follows: TGTGCCAGCAGCTTCCTAAATCAGCCCCAGCATTTT.

The chain links TRBV7-2 to TRBJ2-7, with D maybe TRBD2 (5 bases). CDR1 is SGHTA and CDR2 is FQGNSA in the germline V gene. The CDR3 is 16 residues long. The ends were cut back, 3 bases at V and 0 bases at J, with 15 bases in the middle. The CDR3 DNA is TGTGCCAGCAGCTTCGGTGCGGACTTTATCTCCTACGAGCAGTACTTC. This codes for CASSFGADFISYEQYF.

The chain employs TRBV5-1 and TRBJ2-2; TRBD2 matches at 8 bases. The junction had 0 bases not matched to a gene; V was cut back by 1 base and J by 1 base. Germline V gene lookup returns CDR1 SGHRS and CDR2 YFSETQ. The CDR3 sequence is 15 residues long. The CDR3 DNA sequence: TGCGCCAGCAGCTTGACTAGCGGGAACACCGGGGAGCTGTTTTTT. Residues: CASSLTSGNTGELFF. Together with reference TRBV5-1 and TRBJ2-2, the CDR3 gives the full variable domain: KAGVTQTPRYLIKTRGQQVTLSCSPISGHRSVSWYQQTPGQGLQFLFEYFSETQRNKGNFPGRFSGRQFSNSRSEMNVSTLELGDSALYLCASSLTSGNTGELFFGEGSRLTVL.

This chain joins TRBV7-8 and TRBJ1-5; 8 positions agree with TRBD1. The germline gives CDR1 SGHVS, CDR2 FQNEAQ. The CDR3 runs 16 residues. J lost 1 base, V lost 4 bases, and 6 bases had no gene match. CDR3 in DNA: TGTGCCAGCAGCTCGCAGGGGGCCGGGAGCAATCAGCCCCAGCATTTT. Translated, it gives CASSSQGAGSNQPQHF.